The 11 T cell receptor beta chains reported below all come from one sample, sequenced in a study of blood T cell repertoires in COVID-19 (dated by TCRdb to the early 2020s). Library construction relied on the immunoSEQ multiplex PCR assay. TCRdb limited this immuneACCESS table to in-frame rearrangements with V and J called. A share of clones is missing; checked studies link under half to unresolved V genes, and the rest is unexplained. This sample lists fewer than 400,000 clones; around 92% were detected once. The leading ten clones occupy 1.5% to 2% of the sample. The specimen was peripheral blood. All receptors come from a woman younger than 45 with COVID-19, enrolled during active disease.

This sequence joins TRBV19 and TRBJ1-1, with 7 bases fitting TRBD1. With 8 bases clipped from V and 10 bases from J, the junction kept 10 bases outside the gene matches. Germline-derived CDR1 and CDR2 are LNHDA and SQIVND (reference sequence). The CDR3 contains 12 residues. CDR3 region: CASRLQGYAAFF. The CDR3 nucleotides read TGTGCCAGTCGATTACAGGGGTACGCAGCTTTCTTT.

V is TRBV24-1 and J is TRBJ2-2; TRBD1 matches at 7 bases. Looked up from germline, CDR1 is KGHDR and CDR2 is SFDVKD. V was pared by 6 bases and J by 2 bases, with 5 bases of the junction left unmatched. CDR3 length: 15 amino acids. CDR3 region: CATSNDRVNTGELFF. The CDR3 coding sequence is TGTGCCACCAGTAACGACAGGGTTAACACCGGGGAGCTGTTTTTT.

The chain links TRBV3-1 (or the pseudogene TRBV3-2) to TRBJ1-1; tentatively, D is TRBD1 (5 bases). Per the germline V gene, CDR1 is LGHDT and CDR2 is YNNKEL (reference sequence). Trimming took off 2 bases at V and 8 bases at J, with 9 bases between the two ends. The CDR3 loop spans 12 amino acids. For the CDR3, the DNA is TGTGCCAGCAGCCAAATCCGGGGGGAAGCTTTCTTT. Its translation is CASSQIRGEAFF.

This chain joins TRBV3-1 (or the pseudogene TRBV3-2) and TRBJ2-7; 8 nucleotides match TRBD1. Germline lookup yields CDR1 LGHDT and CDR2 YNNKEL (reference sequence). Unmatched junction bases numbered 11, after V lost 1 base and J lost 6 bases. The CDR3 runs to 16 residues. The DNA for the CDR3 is TGTGCCAGCAGCCAAGTATCCGGGACAGGCCGGGGCGAGCAGTACTTC. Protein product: CASSQVSGTGRGEQYF.

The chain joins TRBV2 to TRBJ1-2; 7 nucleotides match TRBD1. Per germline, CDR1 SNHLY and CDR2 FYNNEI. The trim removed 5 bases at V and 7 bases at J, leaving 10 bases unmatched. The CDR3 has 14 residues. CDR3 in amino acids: CASSPGATGAGYTF. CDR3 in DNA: TGTGCCAGCAGTCCCGGGGCCACAGGGGCTGGCTACACCTTC.

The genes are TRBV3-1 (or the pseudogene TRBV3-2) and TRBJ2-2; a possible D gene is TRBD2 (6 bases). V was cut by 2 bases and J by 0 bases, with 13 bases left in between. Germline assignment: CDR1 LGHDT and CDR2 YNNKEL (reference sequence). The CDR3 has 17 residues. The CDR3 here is CASSQLRGATNTGELFF. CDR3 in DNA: TGTGCCAGCAGCCAATTGCGCGGGGCTACGAACACCGGGGAGCTGTTTTTT.

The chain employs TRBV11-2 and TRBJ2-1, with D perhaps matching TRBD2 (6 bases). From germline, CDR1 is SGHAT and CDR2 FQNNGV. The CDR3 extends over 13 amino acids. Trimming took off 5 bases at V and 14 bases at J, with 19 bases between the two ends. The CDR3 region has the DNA TGTGCCAGCAGCCGAAGCGGGTGGCCCAGGAAGTTCTTC. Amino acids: CASSRSGWPRKFF.

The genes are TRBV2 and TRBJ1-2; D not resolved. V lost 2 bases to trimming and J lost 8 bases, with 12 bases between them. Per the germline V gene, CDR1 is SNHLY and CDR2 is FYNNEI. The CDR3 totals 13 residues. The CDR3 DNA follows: TGTGCCAGCAGTGAACGTCAATGGGAGGGCTACACCTTC. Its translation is CASSERQWEGYTF.

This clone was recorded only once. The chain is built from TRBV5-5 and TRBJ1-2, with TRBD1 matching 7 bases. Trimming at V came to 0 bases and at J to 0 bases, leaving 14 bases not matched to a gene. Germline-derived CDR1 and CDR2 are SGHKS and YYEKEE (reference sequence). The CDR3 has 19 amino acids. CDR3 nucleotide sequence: TGTGCCAGCAGCTTGGCCTTGAGGGGGCTCGGGATAGCTAACTATGGCTACACCTTC. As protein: CASSLALRGLGIANYGYTF.

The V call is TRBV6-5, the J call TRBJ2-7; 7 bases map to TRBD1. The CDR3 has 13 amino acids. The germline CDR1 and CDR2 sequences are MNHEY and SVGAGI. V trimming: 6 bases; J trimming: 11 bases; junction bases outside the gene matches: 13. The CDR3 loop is CASSALRTGGEYV. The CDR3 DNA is TGTGCCAGCAGCGCATTGAGGACAGGTGGGGAGTACGTC.

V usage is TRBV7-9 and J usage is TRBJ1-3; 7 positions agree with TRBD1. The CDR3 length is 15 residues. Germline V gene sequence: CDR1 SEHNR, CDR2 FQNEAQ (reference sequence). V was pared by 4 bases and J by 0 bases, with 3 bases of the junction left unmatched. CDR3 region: CASSSRTGSGNTIYF. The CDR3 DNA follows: TGTGCCAGCAGCTCTCGGACAGGCTCTGGAAACACCATATATTTT.